The clone carrying this T cell receptor (beta chain) appeared once. TCRdb's copy holds only in-frame clones and misses some; the assay was immunoSEQ multiplex PCR. The sample has 150,000 to 200,000 clones; about 77% are singletons. These data are taken from a study of blood T cell repertoires in COVID-19. This receptor was obtained from a woman aged 45 to 65 with acute COVID-19. The specimen was PBMCs or T cells enriched from blood (not recorded which).

In DNA, the CDR3 is TGTGCCAGCTCACCAAGGCTAGCCGGGCAGGACGGGGAGCTGTTTTTT. As protein: CASSPRLAGQDGELFF. The chain carries TRBV18 and TRBJ2-2; D possibly corresponds to TRBD2 (5 bases). This CDR3 has 16 residues. The germline gives CDR1 KGHSH, CDR2 LQKENI. With 2 bases removed from V and 7 bases from J, the gap between germline ends came to 17 bases.